This T cell receptor beta chain emerged from a study of beta chain features in type 1 diabetes. Study results and caveats: The study found moderately but significantly shorter TCRB CDR3s in all four CD4+ subsets of Type 1 diabetes patients.

This clone was recorded a few times. Its matching antigen is unknown. CDR3 length: 17 residues. Germline V gene lookup returns CDR1 SGHRS and CDR2 YFSETQ. Unmatched junction bases numbered 5, after V lost 0 bases and J lost 1 base. Expressed TCRB transcripts were sequenced because the entire RNA isolate underwent reverse transcription. Libraries were prepared by immunoSEQ multiplex PCR; TCRdb keeps only in-frame clonotypes and omits some of them. Of about 340,000 clones in the sample, roughly 13% are singletons; the top ten hold about 0.015%. The sequenced sample was naive CD4+ T cells from blood. The sequence was obtained from a woman aged 18-29 years with type 1 diabetes. The gene calls are TRBV5-1 and TRBJ2-7; TRBD2 aligns across 12 bases. CDR3 nucleotide sequence: TGCGCCAGCAGCTTGGTGGGGACTAGCGGGTTTTCCTACGAGCAGTACTTC. This sequence encodes CASSLVGTSGFSYEQYF.